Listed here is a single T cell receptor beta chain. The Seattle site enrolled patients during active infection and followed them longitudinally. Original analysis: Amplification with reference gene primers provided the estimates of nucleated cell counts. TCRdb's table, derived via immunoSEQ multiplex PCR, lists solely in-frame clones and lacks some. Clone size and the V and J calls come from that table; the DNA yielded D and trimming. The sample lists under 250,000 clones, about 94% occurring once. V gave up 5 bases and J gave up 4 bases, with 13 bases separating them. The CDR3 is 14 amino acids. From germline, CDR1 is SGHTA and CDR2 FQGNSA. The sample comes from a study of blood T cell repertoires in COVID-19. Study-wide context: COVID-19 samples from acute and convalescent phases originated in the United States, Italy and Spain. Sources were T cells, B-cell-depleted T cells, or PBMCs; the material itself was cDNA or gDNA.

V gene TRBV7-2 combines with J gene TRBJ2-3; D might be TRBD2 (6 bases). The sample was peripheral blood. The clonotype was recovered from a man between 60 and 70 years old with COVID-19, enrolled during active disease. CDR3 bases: TGTGCCAGCAGCCCCGGGAGTTGGCCAGATACGCAGTATTTT. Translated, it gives CASSPGSWPDTQYF.